The 9 T cell receptor beta chains presented below share a single source sample, sequenced in a study of T-cell memory formation after mild COVID-19. MiXCR, applied by TCRdb to the 5' RACE reads, yields one record per CDR3 protein. The sample has hundreds of thousands of distinct CDR3 sequences; roughly 24% are singletons. The material sequenced was PBMCs or a T cell subset sorted from them (not recorded which). These receptors were collected from an adult woman who had mild COVID-19 (a few samples of this study predate the infection). Cell type and time point are not known.

There are a few counts of this clonotype. The V and J genes are TRBV7-9 and TRBJ2-5; a possible D gene is TRBD1 (7 bases). V lost 5 bases, J lost 5 bases, and 15 bases lay in between. Germline V gene lookup returns CDR1 SEHNR and CDR2 FQNEAQ (reference sequence). This CDR3 is built from 14 residues. CDR3 coding DNA: TGTGCCAGCAGCCGCCAGGGGGGTAGGGAGACCCAGTACTTC. It is translated as CASSRQGGRETQYF. Combining the CDR3 with reference TRBV7-9 and TRBJ2-5 gives the whole variable domain DTGVSQNPRHKITKRGQNVTFRCDPISEHNRLYWYRQTLGQGPEFLTYFQNEAQLEKSRLLSDRFSAERPKGSFSTLEIQRTEQGDSAMYLCASSRQGGRETQYFGPGTRLLVL.

The rearrangement joins TRBV12-3 or TRBV12-4 to TRBJ2-6, with D perhaps matching TRBD1 or TRBD2 (6 bases each). CDR3 length: 17 amino acids. The ends were cut back, 1 base at V and 2 bases at J, with 12 bases in the middle. Here the CDR3 reads CASSLGQGRTGANVLTF. The CDR3, as DNA: TGTGCCAGCAGTTTAGGGCAGGGGAGGACTGGGGCCAACGTCCTGACTTTC.

The table lists this clonotype with a few counts. The chain employs TRBV6-2 or TRBV6-3 and TRBJ1-5, with D unclear. The germline V and J ends were trimmed by 7 bases and 0 bases, with 4 bases remaining between them. Per the germline V gene, CDR1 is MNHEY and CDR2 is SVGEGT. The CDR3 has 12 amino acids. CDR3 residues: CASNRSNQPQHF. The CDR3 DNA reads as TGTGCCAGCAACCGTAGCAATCAGCCCCAGCATTTT.

This clonotype was seen more than once but under ten times. The chain employs TRBV7-2 and TRBJ2-1, with 9 positions matching TRBD2. Gene TRBJ2-7 matches the end of the DNA better, so the J call may be wrong. This CDR3 comprises 15 residues. CDR1 is SGHTA and CDR2 is FQGNSA in the germline V gene. The CDR3: CASSLERGGRDEQYF. For the CDR3, the DNA is TGTGCCAGCAGCTTAGAGCGGGGCGGGAGGGATGAGCAGTACTTC.

This clonotype was detected a few times. The rearrangement uses TRBV18 and TRBJ2-3; D may be TRBD2 (6 bases). There are 15 residues in the CDR3. V was pared by 1 base and J by 2 bases, with 10 bases between. The germline V gene encodes CDR1 KGHSH and CDR2 LQKENI. For the CDR3, the DNA is TGTGCCAGCTCACCACAGCGGGTTTCCACAGATACGCAGTATTTT. Translating it yields CASSPQRVSTDTQYF.

The chain employs TRBV2 and TRBJ2-5; TRBD1 matches at 11 bases. Germline CDR1 is SNHLY and CDR2 is FYNNEI. The CDR3 is 15 amino acids. J was trimmed by 5 bases and V by 8 bases; bases with no gene match: 10. CDR3 amino acids: CASGRGQGAGETQYF. For the CDR3, the DNA is TGTGCCAGCGGCCGAGGACAGGGGGCCGGCGAGACCCAGTACTTC.

At least ten counts were recorded for this clonotype. The rearrangement links TRBV15 to TRBJ2-7, with TRBD2 as a possible D gene (5 bases). Germline V CDR1 and CDR2: LNHNV, YYDKDF (reference sequence). The CDR3 length is 12 residues. The V end was cut by 5 bases, the J end by 10 bases, with 15 bases between. CDR3: CATSPPEARQYF. In DNA form, the CDR3 reads TGTGCCACCAGCCCCCCGGAGGCCCGCCAGTACTTC. Full variable domain (missing parts from reference TRBV15 and TRBJ2-7): DAMVIQNPRYQVTQFGKPVTLSCSQTLNHNVMYWYQQKSSQAPKLLFHYYDKDFNNEADTPDNFQSRRPNTSFCFLDIRSPGLGDTAMYLCATSPPEARQYFGPGTRLTVT.

The V and J genes are TRBV10-3 and TRBJ2-1, with D perhaps TRBD2 (6 bases). The CDR3 spans 16 residues. The germline CDR1 and CDR2 sequences are ENHRY and SYGVKD. V was pared by 0 bases and J by 5 bases, with 14 bases between. DNA of the CDR3: TGTGCCATCAGTGAGTCGCAGGAGCGGGCAGACAATGAGCAGTTCTTC. Protein: CAISESQERADNEQFF.

The rearrangement joins TRBV5-1 to TRBJ2-3; D is uncertain. CDR1 and CDR2 from the germline V gene are SGHRS and YFSETQ. Between the trimmed V and J ends, which lost 2 bases and 2 bases, there was a span of 9 bases. The CDR3 is made up of 14 amino acids. The CDR3: CASSFAGDTDTQYF. CDR3 coding DNA: TGCGCCAGCAGCTTTGCCGGAGACACAGATACGCAGTATTTT.